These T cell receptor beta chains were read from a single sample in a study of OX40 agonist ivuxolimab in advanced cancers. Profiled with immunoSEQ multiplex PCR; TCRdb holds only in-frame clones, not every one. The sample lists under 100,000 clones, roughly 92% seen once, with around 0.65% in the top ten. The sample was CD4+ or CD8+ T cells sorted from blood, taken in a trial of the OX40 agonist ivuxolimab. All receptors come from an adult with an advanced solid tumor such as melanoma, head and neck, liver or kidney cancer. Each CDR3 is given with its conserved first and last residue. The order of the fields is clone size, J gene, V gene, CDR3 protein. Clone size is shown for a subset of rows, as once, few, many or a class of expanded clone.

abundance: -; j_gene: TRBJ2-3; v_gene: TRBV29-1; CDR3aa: CSGKGPWGTDTQYF
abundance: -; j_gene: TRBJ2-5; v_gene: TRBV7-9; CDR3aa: CASSPWRSQETQYF
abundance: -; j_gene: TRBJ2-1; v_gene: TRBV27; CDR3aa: CASRPGQGLYNEQFF
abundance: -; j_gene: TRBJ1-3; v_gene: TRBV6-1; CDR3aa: CASSEIPPGGSNTIYF
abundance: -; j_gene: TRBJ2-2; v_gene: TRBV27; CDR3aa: CASSWGLTSGTGELFF
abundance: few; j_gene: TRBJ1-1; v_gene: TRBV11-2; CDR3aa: CASSSQFVMNTEAFF
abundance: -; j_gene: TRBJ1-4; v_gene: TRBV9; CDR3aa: CASSVSGTNEKLFF
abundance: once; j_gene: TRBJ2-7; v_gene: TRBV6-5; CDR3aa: CASSYVQGAVYEQYF
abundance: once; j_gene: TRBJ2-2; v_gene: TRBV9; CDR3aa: CASSPEGLNTGELFF
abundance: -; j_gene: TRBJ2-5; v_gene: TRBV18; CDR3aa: CASSPGRETQYF
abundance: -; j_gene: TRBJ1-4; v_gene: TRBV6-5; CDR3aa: CASSRSGGFNEKLFF
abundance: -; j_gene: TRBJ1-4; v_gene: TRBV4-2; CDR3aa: CASSQGQGNEKLFF
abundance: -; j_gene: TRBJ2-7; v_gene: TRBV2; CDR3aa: CASSATSFEQYF
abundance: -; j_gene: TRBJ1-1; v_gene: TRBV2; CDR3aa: CASSDKGLSGTEAFF
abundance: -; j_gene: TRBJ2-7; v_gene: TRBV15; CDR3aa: CATSRQGQSREQYF
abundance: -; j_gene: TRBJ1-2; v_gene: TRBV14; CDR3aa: CASSQVVGRGSIYGYTF
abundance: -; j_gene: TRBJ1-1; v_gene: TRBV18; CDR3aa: CASSPAGRGGNEAFF
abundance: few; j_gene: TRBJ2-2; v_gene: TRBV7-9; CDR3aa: CASSGPGGAAGELFF
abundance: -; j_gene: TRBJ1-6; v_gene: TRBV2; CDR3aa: CASRTDGGSYNSPLHF
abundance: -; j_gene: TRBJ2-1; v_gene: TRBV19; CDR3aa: CASTATVGGGVGNEQFF
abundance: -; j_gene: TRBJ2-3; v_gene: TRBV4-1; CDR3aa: CASSQERQNTQYF
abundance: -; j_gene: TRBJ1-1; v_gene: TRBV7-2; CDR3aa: CASSLSVGGTEAFF
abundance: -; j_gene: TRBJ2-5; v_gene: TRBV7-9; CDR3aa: CASSLAALETQYF
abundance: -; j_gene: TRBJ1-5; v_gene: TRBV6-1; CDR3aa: CASGRDRPPNQPQHF
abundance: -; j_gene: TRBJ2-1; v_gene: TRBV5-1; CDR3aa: CASSLETSLSSYNEQFF
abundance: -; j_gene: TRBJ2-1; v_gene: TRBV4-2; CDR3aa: CASSQEHSSSYNEQFF
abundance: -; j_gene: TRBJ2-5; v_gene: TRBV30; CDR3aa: CAWRLGETQYF
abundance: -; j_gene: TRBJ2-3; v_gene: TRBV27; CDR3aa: CASSLLPVRAPSTDTQYF